This TCR beta chain comes out of a study of blood T cell repertoires in COVID-19. The CDR3 loop spans 14 amino acids. Germline CDR1 LGHDT, CDR2 YNNKEL (reference sequence). The junction had 4 bases not matched to a gene; V was cut back by 6 bases and J by 4 bases. In the original analysis: Cell counts per sample came from amplifying reference gene primers. TCRdb's table, derived via immunoSEQ multiplex PCR, lists solely in-frame clones and lacks some. D and trimming come from the DNA, and the V and J calls and clone size come from that table. The sample has around 55,000 clones; 90% are singletons. This TCR came from a man between 35 and 55 years old with acute or convalescent COVID-19. The chain carries TRBV3-1 (or the pseudogene TRBV3-2) and TRBJ2-3, with 10 bases identical to TRBD2. Material for sequencing was peripheral blood. The CDR3: CASSPSGSADTQYF. Written as DNA, the CDR3 is TGTGCCAGCAGTCCTAGCGGGAGCGCAGATACGCAGTATTTT.